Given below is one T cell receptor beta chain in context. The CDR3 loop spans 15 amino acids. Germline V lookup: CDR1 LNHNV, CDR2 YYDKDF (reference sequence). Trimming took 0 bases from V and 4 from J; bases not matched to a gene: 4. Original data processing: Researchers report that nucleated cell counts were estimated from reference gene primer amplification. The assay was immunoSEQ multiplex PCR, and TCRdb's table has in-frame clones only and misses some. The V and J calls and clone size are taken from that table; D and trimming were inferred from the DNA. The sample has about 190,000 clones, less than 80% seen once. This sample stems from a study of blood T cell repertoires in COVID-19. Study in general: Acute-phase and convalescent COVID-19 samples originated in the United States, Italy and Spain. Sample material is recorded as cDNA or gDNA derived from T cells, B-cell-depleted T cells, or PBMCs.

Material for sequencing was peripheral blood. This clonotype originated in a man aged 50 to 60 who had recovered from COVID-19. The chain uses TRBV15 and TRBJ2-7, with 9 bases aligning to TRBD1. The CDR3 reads CATSRDGQGPYEQYF. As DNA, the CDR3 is TGTGCCACCAGCAGAGATGGACAGGGGCCGTACGAGCAGTACTTC.